These 7 T cell receptor beta chains were sequenced from one sample in a study of OX40 agonist ivuxolimab in advanced cancers. The receptor library was made with the immunoSEQ multiplex PCR assay. Sourced from immuneACCESS, this table was stored by TCRdb with only in-frame sequences that have V and J called. A share of the clones is absent; for the studies checked, an unresolved V gene accounts for under half, and the remainder has no known explanation. The sample includes tens of thousands of clones, with 65% to 90% observed a single time. Of the sample, over 12% is held by the ten largest clones. Sequencing was performed on CD4+ or CD8+ T cells sorted from blood, taken in a trial of the OX40 agonist ivuxolimab. Receptor source: an adult with an advanced solid tumor such as melanoma, head and neck, liver or kidney cancer.

As regards this clone: A junction end diverges from the germline sequence, so it may reflect a read error. The chain links TRBV7-7 to TRBJ2-1; the D gene is possibly TRBD2 (5 bases). This CDR3 is 15 amino acids long. From germline, CDR1 is SSHAT and CDR2 FNYEAQ (reference sequence). CDR3 coding DNA: TGTGCTAGCAGCTTAGTCCCTAGCAGATACAATGAGCAGTTCTTC. It codes for CASSLVPSRYNEQFF.

This clone was detected a few times. The V call is TRBV4-1, the J call TRBJ2-7; D possibly corresponds to TRBD1 (6 bases). V was cut by 5 bases and J by 7 bases, with 9 bases left in between. The CDR3 is made up of 11 amino acids. Germline V gene data show CDR1 as MGHRA and CDR2 as YSYEKL. CDR3 region: CASSDGQEQYF. The CDR3 bases are TGCGCCAGCAGCGACGGACAGGAGCAGTACTTC.

The J gene is TRBJ2-7, the V gene TRBV27; a weak D match, TRBD1 (6 bases). Deletions cut 2 bases from V and 0 bases from J, with 11 bases between. The CDR3 runs 15 residues. Germline-derived CDR1 and CDR2 are MNHEY and SMNVEV (reference sequence). For the CDR3, the DNA is TGTGCCAGCAGTTTAGAGAGGGGGAGCTCCTACGAGCAGTACTTC. Translated: CASSLERGSSYEQYF.

The table lists this clone with a count of one. The chain is built from TRBV6-5 and TRBJ1-2; D gene uncertain. Trimming removed 6 bases from V and 3 bases from J, with 14 bases in between. Germline V gives CDR1 MNHEY, CDR2 SVGAGI. The CDR3 consists of 14 residues. The CDR3 DNA sequence: TGTGCCAGCAGAAAAGACTTGTCCGACTATGGCTACACCTTC. It encodes CASRKDLSDYGYTF.

The chain recombines TRBV6-4 with TRBJ2-3; D ambiguous. Looked up from germline, CDR1 is MRHNA and CDR2 is SNTAGT. Trimming took 11 bases from V and 3 from J, leaving 12 bases between them. This CDR3 is 12 amino acids long. CDR3 protein: CAWARGTDTQYF. The DNA of the CDR3 is TGTGCCTGGGCCCGCGGAACAGATACGCAGTATTTT.

This clone was seen a handful of times. CDR3 nucleotides: TGTGCCAGTAGTATCCCGGGTTCACCCCTCCACTTT. Translated, it gives CASSIPGSPLHF. The rearrangement joins TRBV19 to TRBJ1-6; D is unclear. The CDR3 runs 12 residues. Germline V gene lookup returns CDR1 LNHDA and CDR2 SQIVND (reference sequence). Trimming cost V 3 bases and J 9 bases, with 6 bases left between them.

The chain couples TRBV5-8 to TRBJ2-5, with unresolved D. The CDR3 consists of 16 residues. Germline-derived CDR1 and CDR2 are SGHTS and YDEGEE. Between the trimmed V and J ends, which lost 2 bases and 6 bases, there was a span of 20 bases. The CDR3 protein is CASSFDPQAVGQTQYF. The CDR3, as DNA: TGTGCCAGCAGCTTTGACCCCCAGGCCGTTGGGCAGACCCAGTACTTC.